This T cell receptor (beta chain) emerged from a study of cytomegalovirus exposure and HLA in healthy donors. With 60 Vbeta and 13 Jbeta primers, the PCR was carried out. Profiling relied on immunoSEQ multiplex PCR, and the TCRdb table lists in-frame clones only, not all of them. The table includes 100,000 to 150,000 clones, 17% detected once. Germline V lookup: CDR1 MGHRA, CDR2 YSYEKL. The CDR3 totals 13 residues. V was pared by 1 base and J by 6 bases, with 9 bases between. This receptor was taken from a female donor in good health and CMV-seropositive. Sequences were obtained from PBMCs. V gene TRBV4-1 combines with J gene TRBJ1-1; D might be TRBD1 (5 bases). The CDR3 loop is CASSQAGRPEAFF. CDR3 nucleotides: TGCGCCAGCAGCCAAGCAGGGCGCCCTGAAGCTTTCTTT.